These 2 T cell receptor beta chains originate from one sample sequenced in a study of blood T cell repertoires in COVID-19. Profiling relied on immunoSEQ multiplex PCR, and the TCRdb table lists in-frame clones only, not all of them. The sample gives fewer than 200,000 clones, 80% to 90% of which show up once; about 12% is in the top ten. The sequencing input was peripheral blood. The receptors shown here come from a woman older than 75 with COVID-19, enrolled during active disease.

The chain combines TRBV6-6 with TRBJ2-5, with TRBD2 matching 15 bases. The CDR3 totals 16 residues. Trimming at V came to 8 bases and at J to 5 bases, leaving 9 bases not matched to a gene. CDR1 and CDR2 (germline): MNHNY, SVGAGI (reference sequence). As DNA, the CDR3 is TGTGCCAGCGCGTGGACTAGCGGGGGGGCTGAGGAGACCCAGTACTTC. It specifies CASAWTSGGAEETQYF.

V gene TRBV25-1 combines with J gene TRBJ2-3, with a weak D call TRBD1 (6 bases). CDR1 MGHDK and CDR2 SYGVNS come from the germline V gene. V lost 6 bases and J 2 bases, leaving 9 bases between the germline ends. This CDR3 contains 13 residues. The CDR3 nucleotides are TGTGCCAGCAGGGACAGTTACACAGATACGCAGTATTTT. Its translation: CASRDSYTDTQYF. Full variable domain (remainder filled in from reference TRBV25-1 and TRBJ2-3): EADIYQTPRYLVIGTGKKITLECSQTMGHDKMYWYQQDPGMELHLIHYSYGVNSTEKGDLSSESTVSRIRTEHFPLTLESARPSHTSQYLCASRDSYTDTQYFGPGTRLTVL.